The 26 T cell receptor beta chains below come from one sample, sequenced in a study of T cells in localized non-small cell lung cancer. Profiling relied on immunoSEQ multiplex PCR, and the TCRdb table lists in-frame clones only, not all of them. This sample has some 50,000 clones, with approximately 86% found just once. This material consisted of PBMCs, taken before any cancer treatment. These receptors came from a female donor with stage II lung adenocarcinoma.

V usage is TRBV19 and J usage is TRBJ1-2; D gene uncertain. The CDR3 runs to 13 residues. Deletions cut 3 bases from V and 4 bases from J, with 9 bases between. The germline V gene encodes CDR1 LNHDA and CDR2 SQIVND (reference sequence). CDR3 sequence: CASSMEAGYGYTF. The CDR3 DNA reads TGTGCCAGTAGTATGGAGGCCGGCTATGGCTACACCTTC.

The chain recombines TRBV4-1 with TRBJ1-4, with a weak D call TRBD1 (5 bases). This CDR3 is 17 amino acids long. CDR1 is MGHRA and CDR2 is YSYEKL in the germline V gene. V lost 0 bases and J 8 bases, leaving 19 bases between the germline ends. The CDR3 DNA reads as TGCGCCAGCAGCCAAGAGGGGTCTATGGGGCAGAGAGAAAAACTGTTTTTT. Its protein is CASSQEGSMGQREKLFF.

The chain is built from TRBV14 and TRBJ2-2; a weak D match, TRBD1 (6 bases). Germline lookup yields CDR1 SGHDN and CDR2 FVKESK. This CDR3 has 19 residues. The germline V and J ends were trimmed by 3 bases and 3 bases, with 23 bases remaining between them. The CDR3 loop reads CASSQHHLTGLSYTGELFF. In nucleotides, the CDR3 is TGTGCCAGCAGCCAGCATCATTTAACAGGGCTGTCGTACACCGGGGAGCTGTTTTTT.

This chain uses TRBV13 with TRBJ1-5, with 7 bases fitting TRBD1. The V segment lost 1 base and the J segment 5 bases; nucleotides outside the gene matches: 14. This CDR3 has 18 amino acids. The germline V gene has CDR1 PRHDT and CDR2 FYEKMQ (reference sequence). The CDR3 is CASSLVPNPQGGDQPQHF. The CDR3 DNA follows: TGTGCCAGCAGCTTAGTACCTAACCCCCAAGGGGGCGATCAGCCCCAGCATTTT.

The DNA for the CDR3 is TGTGCCAGCAGCTTAGATCATGAGGCATATACGCAGTATTTT. The encoded protein is CASSLDHEAYTQYF. The chain couples TRBV11-2 to TRBJ2-3, with D uncertain. The CDR3 covers 14 residues. CDR1 and CDR2 (germline): SGHAT, FQNNGV. Trimming left V 0 bases short and J 7 bases short, with 11 bases between.

This clone was observed a handful of times. This chain uses TRBV2 with TRBJ1-2; a possible D gene is TRBD1 (6 bases). The CDR3 extends over 13 amino acids. Germline-derived CDR1 and CDR2 are SNHLY and FYNNEI. With 4 bases removed from V and 8 bases from J, the gap between germline ends came to 14 bases. The CDR3 DNA sequence: TGTGCCAGCAGTGCGTCAGGGGCCGCGGGCTACACCTTC. It is translated as CASSASGAAGYTF.

The V call is TRBV4-2, the J call TRBJ1-6, with D uncertain. The CDR3 runs to 17 residues. Germline V lookup: CDR1 LGHNA, CDR2 YNFKEQ. V shed 0 bases and J shed 0 bases, with 9 bases lying between them. CDR3: CASSQDIVSSYNSPLHF. Here the CDR3 DNA reads TGTGCCAGCAGCCAAGATATTGTGAGCTCCTATAATTCACCCCTCCACTTT.

V is TRBV19 and J is TRBJ1-6, with 8 bases lining up with TRBD1. The CDR3 length is 14 residues. The V segment lost 0 bases and the J segment 9 bases; nucleotides outside the gene matches: 1. Germline CDR1 and CDR2: LNHDA and SQIVND (reference sequence). The CDR3 bases are TGTGCCAGTAGTATAGACAGGGGGCCTTCACCCCTCCACTTT. Translation: CASSIDRGPSPLHF.

This chain uses TRBV5-1 with TRBJ2-6; TRBD2 is a possible D gene (6 bases). This CDR3 has 14 residues. Germline V lookup: CDR1 SGHRS, CDR2 YFSETQ. Trimming left V 4 bases short and J 9 bases short, with 14 bases between. The CDR3 spells CASSPGEAYNVLTF. The DNA of the CDR3 is TGCGCCAGCAGCCCCGGGGAGGCCTACAACGTCCTGACTTTC.

The J gene is TRBJ1-6, the V gene TRBV5-6; D is ambiguous. CDR3 length: 16 residues. CDR1 is SGHDT, CDR2 YYEEEE, per germline. Trimming took off 1 base at V and 0 bases at J, with 8 bases between the two ends. The CDR3 nucleotides are TGTGCCAGCAGCTTGATCAAGAGCTCCTATAATTCACCCCTCCACTTT. This translates into CASSLIKSSYNSPLHF.

This clone is a singleton in its sample. CDR3: CASSVGQGYGYTF. For the CDR3, the DNA is TGTGCCAGCAGCGTCGGACAGGGATATGGCTACACCTTC. The chain couples TRBV5-4 to TRBJ1-2; TRBD1 aligns across 8 bases. CDR1 and CDR2 (germline): SGHNT, YYREEE (reference sequence). Germline trimming cut 4 bases from V and 5 bases from J; bases unmatched to any gene: 4. The CDR3 runs 13 residues. Based on the CDR3 plus reference TRBV5-4 and TRBJ1-2, the full variable domain is ETGVTQSPTHLIKTRGQQVTLRCSSQSGHNTVSWYQQALGQGPQFIFQYYREEENGRGNFPPRFSGLQFPNYSSELNVNALELDDSALYLCASSVGQGYGYTFGSGTRLTVV.

V is TRBV5-1 and J is TRBJ2-1; 14 bases are shared with TRBD2. Germline V gives CDR1 SGHRS, CDR2 YFSETQ. The V segment lost 7 bases and the J segment 2 bases; nucleotides outside the gene matches: 5. The CDR3 sequence is 16 residues long. CDR3 coding DNA: TGCGCCAGCCAGACTAGCGGGGGGGCTACCTACAATGAGCAGTTCTTC. As protein: CASQTSGGATYNEQFF. The full variable domain, completed using reference TRBV5-1 and TRBJ2-1, is KAGVTQTPRYLIKTRGQQVTLSCSPISGHRSVSWYQQTPGQGLQFLFEYFSETQRNKGNFPGRFSGRQFSNSRSEMNVSTLELGDSALYLCASQTSGGATYNEQFFGPGTRLTVL.

The chain joins TRBV6-5 to TRBJ1-2; D is unclear. The germline gives CDR1 MNHEY, CDR2 SVGAGI. CDR3 size: 13 residues. The V end lost 5 bases, the J end lost 2 bases, and 9 bases lay between the germline ends. The CDR3 nucleotides read TGTGCCAGCAGTGTTAGATTAAACTATGGCTACACCTTC. Its protein is CASSVRLNYGYTF.

The gene calls are TRBV7-2 and TRBJ2-1; D uncertain. CDR1 SGHTA and CDR2 FQGNSA come from the germline V gene. This CDR3 spans 15 amino acids. Trimming took off 1 base at V and 2 bases at J, with 9 bases between the two ends. The CDR3 bases are TGTGCCAGCAGCTTAGACTCCCGGGCCTACAATGAGCAGTTCTTC. The encoded protein is CASSLDSRAYNEQFF.

The chain employs TRBV5-1 and TRBJ2-7; TRBD2 agrees at 7 bases. The CDR3 loop spans 16 amino acids. Germline lookup yields CDR1 SGHRS and CDR2 YFSETQ. V trimming: 4 bases; J trimming: 0 bases; junction bases outside the gene matches: 10. As DNA, the CDR3 is TGCGCCAGCAGCCCCCGGGTGCGGGGGTCCTCCTACGAGCAGTACTTC. Its translation: CASSPRVRGSSYEQYF.

The chain employs TRBV5-6 and TRBJ1-6; D ambiguous. Germline loops: CDR1 SGHDT, CDR2 YYEEEE. The CDR3 loop spans 13 amino acids. Trimming took 0 bases from V and 4 from J, leaving 2 bases between them. CDR3 sequence: CASSLEYNSPLHF. CDR3 nucleotide sequence: TGTGCCAGCAGCTTGGAGTATAATTCACCCCTCCACTTT.

This chain uses TRBV5-4 with TRBJ1-2, with 8 positions matching TRBD1. The V segment lost 4 bases and the J segment 4 bases; nucleotides outside the gene matches: 3. Germline V gives CDR1 SGHNT, CDR2 YYREEE (reference sequence). The CDR3 totals 13 residues. CDR3 sequence: CASSQGQVYGYTF. The CDR3 DNA reads as TGTGCCAGCAGCCAGGGACAGGTCTATGGCTACACCTTC.

V gene TRBV9 combines with J gene TRBJ2-3, with TRBD2 identical over 10 bases. Germline V gene data show CDR1 as SGDLS and CDR2 as YYNGEE. The CDR3 extends over 16 amino acids. Trimming cost V 0 bases and J 6 bases; bases outside gene matches: 7. The CDR3: CASSVEAGGPWDTQYF. The CDR3 DNA reads TGTGCCAGCAGCGTAGAAGCGGGGGGGCCTTGGGATACGCAGTATTTT. The full variable domain, in which reference TRBV9 and TRBJ2-3 provide the parts outside the CDR3, is DSGVTQTPKHLITATGQRVTLRCSPRSGDLSVYWYQQSLDQGLQFLIQYYNGEERAKGNILERFSAQQFPDLHSELNLSSLELGDSALYFCASSVEAGGPWDTQYFGPGTRLTVL.

V gene TRBV29-1 combines with J gene TRBJ1-1; D not resolved. CDR3 length: 11 amino acids. Trimming took 4 bases from V and 3 from J, leaving 6 bases between them. Germline V gene sequence: CDR1 SQVTM, CDR2 ANQGSEA. CDR3 residues: CSVAEDTEAFF. CDR3 in DNA: TGCAGCGTTGCAGAGGACACTGAAGCTTTCTTT.

The table lists this clone with a count of one. The chain links TRBV5-5 to TRBJ1-2; D might be TRBD1 (5 bases). CDR1 and CDR2 from the germline V gene are SGHKS and YYEKEE (reference sequence). This CDR3 has 14 residues. Trimming pared 0 bases from V and 4 bases from J, leaving 10 bases between. CDR3 protein: CASSLGGTGYGYTF. The CDR3 DNA reads as TGTGCCAGCAGCTTGGGAGGGACCGGCTATGGCTACACCTTC.

The CDR3, as DNA: TGTGCCAGCACCCAAAGGGGGCCGCTCAATGAGCAGTTCTTC. Translating gives CASTQRGPLNEQFF. The V and J genes are TRBV6-1 and TRBJ2-1, with TRBD1 matching over 7 bases. The germline gives CDR1 MNHNS, CDR2 SASEGT. The CDR3 contains 14 residues. Trimming cost V 7 bases and J 6 bases; bases outside gene matches: 9.

This rearrangement joins TRBV7-3 to TRBJ2-1, with D maybe TRBD2 (5 bases). Deletions cut 5 bases from V and 1 base from J, with 15 bases between. The CDR3 consists of 16 residues. CDR1 and CDR2 (germline): SGHTA, FQGTGA. CDR3 loop: CASSRRTGESYNEQFF. For the CDR3, the DNA is TGTGCCAGCAGCCGCAGGACTGGGGAATCCTACAATGAGCAGTTCTTC. Full variable domain (outside the CDR3, taken from reference TRBV7-3 and TRBJ2-1): GAGVSQTPSNKVTEKGKYVELRCDPISGHTALYWYRQSLGQGPEFLIYFQGTGAADDSGLPNDRFFAVRPEGSVSTLKIQRTERGDSAVYLCASSRRTGESYNEQFFGPGTRLTVL.

The chain uses TRBV14 and TRBJ1-1; no definite D call. The germline V and J ends were trimmed by 2 bases and 1 base, with 8 bases remaining between them. The CDR3 length is 14 residues. In germline, CDR1 is SGHDN, CDR2 FVKESK. Here the CDR3 DNA reads TGTGCCAGCAGCCAAAAACACAAGAACACTGAAGCTTTCTTT. Translated, it gives CASSQKHKNTEAFF.

The chain recombines TRBV6-6 with TRBJ1-6; D is ambiguous. The CDR3 is 12 residues long. V lost 8 bases and J lost 6, with 8 bases in between. CDR1 is MNHNY and CDR2 is SVGAGI in the germline V gene (reference sequence). The CDR3 bases are TGTGCCAGCTCCAATAGTAATTCACCCCTCCACTTT. It specifies CASSNSNSPLHF.

This rearrangement joins TRBV5-1 to TRBJ2-3; 10 positions agree with TRBD2. The CDR3 is made up of 18 amino acids. CDR1 and CDR2 from the germline V gene are SGHRS and YFSETQ. The trim removed 0 bases at V and 0 bases at J, leaving 7 bases unmatched. In nucleotides, the CDR3 is TGCGCCAGCAGCTTGGGGGTAGCGGGGGGCGCTAGCACAGATACGCAGTATTTT. It is translated as CASSLGVAGGASTDTQYF. Supplemented by reference TRBV5-1 and TRBJ2-3, the full variable domain reads KAGVTQTPRYLIKTRGQQVTLSCSPISGHRSVSWYQQTPGQGLQFLFEYFSETQRNKGNFPGRFSGRQFSNSRSEMNVSTLELGDSALYLCASSLGVAGGASTDTQYFGPGTRLTVL.

The chain is built from TRBV11-2 and TRBJ2-2; D tentatively reads TRBD1 or TRBD2 (5 bases each). Germline V gene data show CDR1 as SGHAT and CDR2 as FQNNGV. Trimming pared 2 bases from V and 7 bases from J, leaving 11 bases between. The CDR3 contains 14 residues. This CDR3 is CASSLNYGGGELFF. For the CDR3, the DNA is TGTGCCAGCAGCTTAAACTATGGGGGCGGGGAGCTGTTTTTT.